The clone carrying this T cell receptor beta chain was picked up many times. What it binds is unknown. Methods described previously were used for bulk TCR libraries, and listed TCR primers were applied. TCRdb redid the calling of the PCR reads with MiXCR, one entry per CDR3 protein. The sample has around 54,000 distinct CDR3 sequences; under 30% are singletons. The germline V gene has CDR1 SNHLY and CDR2 FYNNEI. The CDR3 is 13 residues long. The V end lost 8 bases, the J end lost 1 base, and 10 bases lay between the germline ends. Sorted cell numbers of about 18,000 to 1,000,000, with 10%, 30% or 50% RNA, served as input for naive CD8 libraries. The data originate from a study of molecular identifiers for immune sequencing clone quantification. Study-level points and caveats: Same-barcode identical TCR molecules could make highly expanded clones look smaller than they are.

The rearrangement links TRBV2 to TRBJ2-3; TRBD1 or TRBD2 may be the D gene (5 bases each). The sequence was obtained from a human donor in good health. Some libraries in this study had Jurkat cell RNA spiked in. The sequenced sample was naive CD8+ T cells from blood, with Jurkat cell RNA spiked in. This sample's subset: FACS-sorted CD8+CD4-CCR7+CD45RA+ naive T cells. The CDR3 here is CASEGQGTDTQYF. The CDR3, as DNA: TGTGCCAGCGAGGGGCAAGGCACAGATACGCAGTATTTT. The whole variable domain, remainder taken from reference TRBV2 and TRBJ2-3, is EPEVTQTPSHQVTQMGQEVILRCVPISNHLYFYWYRQILGQKVEFLVSFYNNEISEKSEIFDDQFSVERPDGSNFTLKIRSTKLEDSAMYFCASEGQGTDTQYFGPGTRLTVL.